The 15 T cell receptor beta chains given below trace back to one sample, sequenced in a study of cytomegalovirus exposure and HLA in healthy donors (dated by TCRdb to 2017 to 2019). Library preparation used the immunoSEQ multiplex PCR assay. A mixture of 60 forward primers for TCR Vbeta segments and 13 reverse primers for TCR Jbeta segments was used in the multiplex PCR. TCRdb re-hosts the immuneACCESS table, in-frame sequences only. Its copies lack some clones; in the studies checked, an unresolved V gene accounts for under half of them, and the cause for the rest is not known. The sample table includes about 170,000 clones. Clones ranked in the top ten supply about 0.8% of the sample. Sequenced: PBMCs. The receptors derive from a woman aged 18-29 years in good health and CMV-seropositive.

The chain is built from TRBV7-9 and TRBJ1-4; D ambiguous. CDR1 is SEHNR, CDR2 FQNEAQ, per germline (reference sequence). Trimming removed 5 bases at V and 6 bases at J, with 10 bases between. The CDR3 extends over 13 amino acids. As DNA, the CDR3 is TGTGCCAGCAGCCGAACCCGGGATGAAAAACTGTTTTTT. Encoded protein: CASSRTRDEKLFF.

The chain recombines TRBV6-5 with TRBJ1-4, with D unclear. Germline V gives CDR1 MNHEY, CDR2 SVGAGI. This CDR3 comprises 11 residues. Between the trimmed V and J ends, which lost 5 bases and 8 bases, there was a span of 6 bases. CDR3 residues: CASSGGEKLFF. In DNA, the CDR3 is TGTGCCAGCAGTGGAGGGGAAAAACTGTTTTTT.

A remark on this clone: The same CDR3 also results from other DNA sequences found in this sample. V gene TRBV6-5 combines with J gene TRBJ1-1; maybe TRBD1 (5 bases). Germline V gives CDR1 MNHEY, CDR2 SVGAGI. V was trimmed by 0 bases and J by 4 bases, leaving 9 bases between them. This CDR3 has 14 residues. The CDR3 protein is CASSYSGGGTEAFF. The DNA for the CDR3 is TGTGCCAGCAGTTACTCGGGGGGGGGCACTGAAGCTTTCTTT.

The chain joins TRBV18 to TRBJ1-6; D might be TRBD1 (6 bases). Germline V CDR1 and CDR2: KGHSH, LQKENI. Trimming shortened V by 2 bases and J by 11 bases, and 16 bases separated the two germline ends. The CDR3 runs to 15 residues. The CDR3 loop reads CASSPAGQRGAPLHF. CDR3 bases: TGTGCCAGCTCACCAGCCGGACAGAGGGGTGCACCCCTCCACTTT.

V is TRBV11-3 and J is TRBJ2-5; the match to TRBD2 covers 8 bases. This CDR3 region has 14 residues. The junction had 7 bases not matched to a gene; V was cut back by 6 bases and J by 4 bases. From germline, CDR1 is SGHNT and CDR2 YENEEA. The CDR3 coding sequence is TGTGCCAGCAGTTCGGGGGGGGCCAGAGAGACCCAGTACTTC. It is translated as CASSSGGARETQYF.

The J gene is TRBJ1-3, the V gene TRBV7-9; 9 bases agree with TRBD1. The ends lost 3 bases at V and 8 bases at J; junction bases unmatched: 8. Germline V lookup: CDR1 SEHNR, CDR2 FQNEAQ (reference sequence). CDR3 size: 15 residues. The CDR3 sequence is CASSFTGGSADTIYF. CDR3 DNA sequence: TGTGCCAGCAGCTTTACAGGGGGCTCTGCGGACACCATATATTTT.

The chain couples TRBV7-4 to TRBJ1-4; D may be TRBD1 (6 bases). This CDR3 contains 17 residues. V lost 4 bases and J lost 0, with 15 bases in between. Germline assignment: CDR1 SGHVT and CDR2 SQSDAQ. CDR3 DNA: TGTGCCAGCAGCTACGGACAGAACATTGCAACTAATGAAAAACTGTTTTTT. Translation gives CASSYGQNIATNEKLFF.

This sequence joins TRBV7-3 and TRBJ2-3; 7 bases match TRBD2. Trimming removed 1 base from V and 13 bases from J; junction bases left unmatched: 5. CDR3 length equals 12 residues. Germline CDR1 is SGHTA and CDR2 is FQGTGA. This chain's CDR3 is CASSLMGGPEYF. CDR3 nucleotide sequence: TGTGCCAGCAGCTTAATGGGAGGGCCAGAGTATTTT.

The CDR3 here is CSVREGTVREKLFF. In DNA, the CDR3 is TGCAGCGTTCGGGAGGGCACGGTTAGGGAAAAACTGTTTTTT. The rearrangement uses TRBV29-1 and TRBJ1-4; D remains unclear. Looked up from germline, CDR1 is SQVTM and CDR2 is ANQGSEA. The CDR3 is 14 amino acids. Deletions cut 5 bases from V and 8 bases from J, with 18 bases between. The whole variable domain, remainder taken from reference TRBV29-1 and TRBJ1-4, is SAVISQKPSRDICQRGTSLTIQCQVDSQVTMMFWYRQQPGQSLTLIATANQGSEATYESGFVIDKFPISRPNLTFSTLTVSNMSPEDSSIYLCSVREGTVREKLFFGSGTQLSVL.

The J gene is TRBJ2-7, the V gene TRBV4-1, with D unresolved. Trimming removed 0 bases at V and 4 bases at J, with 10 bases between. This CDR3 comprises 14 residues. CDR1 is MGHRA and CDR2 is YSYEKL in the germline V gene. CDR3 region: CASSQDPGLYEQYF. CDR3 DNA sequence: TGCGCCAGCAGCCAAGATCCGGGTTTGTACGAGCAGTACTTC.

This sequence joins TRBV6-5 and TRBJ1-6, with D maybe TRBD1 (6 bases). The CDR3 has 15 residues. V lost 2 bases and J 10 bases, leaving 15 bases between the germline ends. Germline V gene lookup returns CDR1 MNHEY and CDR2 SVGAGI. The CDR3 sequence: CASSYAGGLGSPLHF. In DNA form, the CDR3 reads TGTGCCAGCAGTTACGCCGGGGGGCTGGGATCACCCCTCCACTTT.

DNA for the CDR3: TGTGCCAGCAGCAAGGACAGTATGAAGTTCTTC. This sequence encodes CASSKDSMKFF. This chain uses TRBV11-2 with TRBJ2-1, with a possible D match to TRBD1 (6 bases). The CDR3 has 11 amino acids. Trimming removed 5 bases from V and 14 bases from J, with 13 bases in between. Germline-derived CDR1 and CDR2 are SGHAT and FQNNGV.

The rearrangement links TRBV30 to TRBJ1-6; TRBD1 matches 8 bases. The germline gives CDR1 GTSNPN, CDR2 SVGIG (reference sequence). V was pared by 8 bases and J by 10 bases, with 10 bases of the junction left unmatched. CDR3 length: 13 amino acids. The CDR3 spells CAGTGQANSPLHF. Written as DNA, the CDR3 is TGTGCCGGGACGGGACAGGCTAACTCACCCCTCCACTTT.

This sequence joins TRBV7-2 and TRBJ2-5; 9 bases fit TRBD2. Germline values: CDR1 SGHTA, CDR2 FQGNSA. The CDR3 is 15 amino acids. V lost 5 bases to trimming and J lost 1 base; unmatched junction nucleotides: 5. The CDR3 protein is CASSTSSGSQETQYF. CDR3 sequence (DNA): TGTGCCAGCAGCACGAGTAGCGGGAGCCAAGAGACCCAGTACTTC. Full variable domain (rest looked up from reference TRBV7-2 and TRBJ2-5): GAGVSQSPSNKVTEKGKDVELRCDPISGHTALYWYRQSLGQGLEFLIYFQGNSAPDKSGLPSDRFSAERTGGSVSTLTIQRTQQEDSAVYLCASSTSSGSQETQYFGPGTRLLVL.

The CDR3 loop reads CASSIGTSGREQYF. The CDR3 bases are TGTGCCAGCAGCATCGGGACTAGCGGGAGGGAGCAGTATTTT. J is TRBJ2-3 and V is TRBV9; 16 bases match TRBD2. The germline V gene encodes CDR1 SGDLS and CDR2 YYNGEE. This CDR3 has 14 residues. J gave up 11 bases and V 4 bases, and 4 bases lay outside the gene matches. The complete variable domain, with remaining parts taken from reference TRBV9 and TRBJ2-3, reads DSGVTQTPKHLITATGQRVTLRCSPRSGDLSVYWYQQSLDQGLQFLIQYYNGEERAKGNILERFSAQQFPDLHSELNLSSLELGDSALYFCASSIGTSGREQYFGPGTRLTVL.